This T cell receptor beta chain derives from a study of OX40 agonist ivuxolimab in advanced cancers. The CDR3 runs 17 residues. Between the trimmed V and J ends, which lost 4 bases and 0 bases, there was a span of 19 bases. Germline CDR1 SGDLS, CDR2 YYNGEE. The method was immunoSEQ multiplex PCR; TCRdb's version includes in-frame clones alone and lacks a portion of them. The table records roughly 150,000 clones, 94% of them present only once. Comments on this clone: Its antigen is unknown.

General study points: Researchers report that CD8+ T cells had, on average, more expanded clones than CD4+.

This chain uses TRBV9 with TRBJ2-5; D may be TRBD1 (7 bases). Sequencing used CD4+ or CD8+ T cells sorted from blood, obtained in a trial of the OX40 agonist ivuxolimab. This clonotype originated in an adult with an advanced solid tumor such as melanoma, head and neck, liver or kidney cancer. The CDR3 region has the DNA TGTGCCAGCAGCCGAGGAGGGGGCGGGTGGTACCAAGAGACCCAGTACTTC. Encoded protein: CASSRGGGGWYQETQYF.